This T cell receptor (beta chain) derives from a study of T cell responses to AZD1222 COVID-19 vaccine. As for the study in general: Some second doses came at about 4 weeks and others at about 12 weeks; these were pooled. Points from the study as a whole: Unmutated variant regions are reportedly targeted by nearly half of spike-specific TCRs. Receipt of two AZD1222 doses was followed by a rise in Spike-specific TCR breadth and depth. Only after the peak T cell response were repertoires sampled.

The assay was immunoSEQ multiplex PCR, and TCRdb's table has in-frame clones only and misses some. The sample holds fewer than 120,000 clones, around 90% seen once. V lost 8 bases, J lost 4 bases, and 5 bases lay in between. The CDR3 is 10 residues long. Germline values: CDR1 MDHEN, CDR2 SYDVKM. Of note for this clone: Its matching antigen is unknown.

The TCR sequence derives from an adult in good health. This chain connects TRBV28 to TRBJ1-2; D not resolved. This specimen was peripheral blood, taken on day 0 of AZD1222 vaccination. CDR3 in DNA: TGTGCCAGCCGGAGCTATGGCTACACCTTC. Amino acid sequence: CASRSYGYTF.